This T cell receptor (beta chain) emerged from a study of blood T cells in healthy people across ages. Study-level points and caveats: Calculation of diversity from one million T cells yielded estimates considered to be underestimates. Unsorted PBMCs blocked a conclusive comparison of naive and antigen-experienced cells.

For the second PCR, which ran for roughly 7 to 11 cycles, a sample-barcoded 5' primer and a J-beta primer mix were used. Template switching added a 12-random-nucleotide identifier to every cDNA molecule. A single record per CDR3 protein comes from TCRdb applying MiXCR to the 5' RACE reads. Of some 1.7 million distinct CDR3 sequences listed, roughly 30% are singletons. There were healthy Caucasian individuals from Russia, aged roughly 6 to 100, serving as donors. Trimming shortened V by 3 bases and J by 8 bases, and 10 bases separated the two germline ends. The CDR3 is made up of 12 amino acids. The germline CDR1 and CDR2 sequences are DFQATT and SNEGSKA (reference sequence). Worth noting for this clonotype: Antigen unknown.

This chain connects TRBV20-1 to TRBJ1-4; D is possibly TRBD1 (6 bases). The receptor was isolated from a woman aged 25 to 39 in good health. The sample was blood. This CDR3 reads CSASRGGEKLFF. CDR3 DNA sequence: TGCAGTGCTAGCAGGGGCGGCGAAAAACTGTTTTTT.